The 3 T cell receptor beta chains presented below share a single source sample, sequenced in a study of Ad26.COV2.S vaccination and SARS-CoV-2 variants. Indicated treatment: around 19 received Ad26.COV2.S at low or high dose, single or two shots; several received placebo; per-sample allocation not given. Specimen acquisition occurred on day 63 following the initial vaccine or placebo injection. Profiled with immunoSEQ multiplex PCR; TCRdb holds only in-frame clones, not every one. The table shows some 270,000 clones, with around nine tenths occurring only once. Sequencing was performed on peripheral blood, taken in a trial of Ad26.COV2.S vaccine versus placebo. The receptors originated from a person aged 18 to 59 who received the Ad26.COV2.S COVID-19 vaccine or a placebo.

The chain carries TRBV4-3 and TRBJ2-2; D is unclear. CDR1 LGHNA and CDR2 YSLEER come from the germline V gene. The V and J ends lost 0 bases and 6 bases respectively, with 11 bases between them. The CDR3 covers 15 residues. The CDR3 region has the DNA TGCGCCAGCAGCCAAGAATTAGCATCGGCCGGGGAGCTGTTTTTT. This codes for CASSQELASAGELFF.

The chain joins TRBV30 to TRBJ1-2, with 7 bases identical to TRBD1. The V and J ends lost 6 bases and 8 bases, in that order; junction bases with no gene match: 9. The length of the CDR3 is 12 residues. Germline lookup yields CDR1 GTSNPN and CDR2 SVGIG (reference sequence). This CDR3 is CACIKQGYGYTF. DNA of the CDR3: TGTGCCTGCATAAAACAGGGGTACGGCTACACCTTC.

This chain connects TRBV4-1 to TRBJ2-7; 10 bases map to TRBD2. Germline trimming cut 5 bases from V and 3 bases from J; bases unmatched to any gene: 7. Germline V gene sequence: CDR1 MGHRA, CDR2 YSYEKL. The CDR3 loop spans 15 amino acids. CDR3 loop: CASSSAGTSVYEQYF. CDR3 in DNA: TGCGCCAGCAGCTCAGCCGGGACTAGCGTCTACGAGCAGTACTTC.